The 7 T cell receptor beta chains below were found in one sample sequenced in a study of blood T cell repertoires in COVID-19. Data came from immunoSEQ multiplex PCR; TCRdb stores just in-frame clones and leaves some out. The table includes tens of thousands of clones, 86% detected once. The source material was peripheral blood. These receptors came from a man aged 50 to 60 with active or convalescent COVID-19.

The V gene is TRBV11-2, the J gene TRBJ2-3; D is unclear. Trimming shortened V by 4 bases and J by 2 bases, and 7 bases separated the two germline ends. The germline gives CDR1 SGHAT, CDR2 FQNNGV. The CDR3 length is 13 residues. The CDR3: CASSSTYTDTQYF. The DNA for the CDR3 is TGTGCCAGCAGCTCAACCTACACAGATACGCAGTATTTT.

A word on this clone: Different DNA sequences within this sample yield the same CDR3. The chain employs TRBV9 and TRBJ2-7; 11 bases match TRBD2. CDR1 and CDR2 (germline): SGDLS, YYNGEE. V dropped 3 bases and J dropped 3; count of bases not matched to a gene: 2. The CDR3 length is 14 residues. This CDR3 is CASSAGTSGYEQYF. In DNA, the CDR3 is TGTGCCAGCAGCGCCGGGACTAGCGGCTACGAGCAGTACTTC. The full variable domain, with the rest looked up from reference TRBV9 and TRBJ2-7, is DSGVTQTPKHLITATGQRVTLRCSPRSGDLSVYWYQQSLDQGLQFLIQYYNGEERAKGNILERFSAQQFPDLHSELNLSSLELGDSALYFCASSAGTSGYEQYFGPGTRLTVT.

The rearrangement joins TRBV7-2 to TRBJ2-2; TRBD2 might be the D (5 bases). The V gene's germline CDR1 is SGHTA and CDR2 FQGNSA. V was shortened by 1 base and J by 6 bases, with 12 bases between the two germline ends. This CDR3 spans 15 amino acids. The CDR3, as DNA: TGTGCCAGCAGCTTAGGTGGGAGTGGAGCCGGGGAGCTGTTTTTT. It codes for CASSLGGSGAGELFF.

This clone was seen just once. CDR3 sequence reads: CASSPRQGDEQYF. DNA for the CDR3: TGTGCCAGCTCACCACGTCAGGGTGACGAGCAGTACTTC. The genes are TRBV18 and TRBJ2-7, with D perhaps matching TRBD1 (5 bases). The germline V gene has CDR1 KGHSH and CDR2 LQKENI. The CDR3 has 13 residues. The V end lost 1 base, the J end lost 5 bases, and 9 bases lay between the germline ends.

This rearrangement joins TRBV18 to TRBJ1-2; a possible D gene is TRBD1 (5 bases). Germline V lookup: CDR1 KGHSH, CDR2 LQKENI. V was clipped by 3 bases and J by 3 bases, with 11 bases between them. This CDR3 is 14 amino acids long. This chain's CDR3 is CASSPSQGDYGYTF. CDR3 nucleotide sequence: TGTGCCAGCTCACCGTCGCAGGGTGACTATGGCTACACCTTC.

The V gene is TRBV28, the J gene TRBJ1-2; a possible D gene is TRBD1 (5 bases). Germline CDR1 MDHEN, CDR2 SYDVKM. CDR3 length: 13 residues. Deletions cut 6 bases from V and 1 base from J, with 9 bases between. The DNA of the CDR3 is TGTGCCAGCAGGGGGCAGGGTAACTATGGCTACACCTTC. Encoded protein: CASRGQGNYGYTF.

V usage is TRBV6-5 and J usage is TRBJ1-1, with 7 bases aligning to TRBD1. The germline gives CDR1 MNHEY, CDR2 SVGAGI. V shed 4 bases, J shed 1 base, and the junction held 6 bases outside the gene matches. CDR3 length: 15 amino acids. The CDR3: CASSSRQGANTEAFF. DNA of the CDR3: TGTGCCAGCAGTTCTCGACAGGGCGCGAACACTGAAGCTTTCTTT.